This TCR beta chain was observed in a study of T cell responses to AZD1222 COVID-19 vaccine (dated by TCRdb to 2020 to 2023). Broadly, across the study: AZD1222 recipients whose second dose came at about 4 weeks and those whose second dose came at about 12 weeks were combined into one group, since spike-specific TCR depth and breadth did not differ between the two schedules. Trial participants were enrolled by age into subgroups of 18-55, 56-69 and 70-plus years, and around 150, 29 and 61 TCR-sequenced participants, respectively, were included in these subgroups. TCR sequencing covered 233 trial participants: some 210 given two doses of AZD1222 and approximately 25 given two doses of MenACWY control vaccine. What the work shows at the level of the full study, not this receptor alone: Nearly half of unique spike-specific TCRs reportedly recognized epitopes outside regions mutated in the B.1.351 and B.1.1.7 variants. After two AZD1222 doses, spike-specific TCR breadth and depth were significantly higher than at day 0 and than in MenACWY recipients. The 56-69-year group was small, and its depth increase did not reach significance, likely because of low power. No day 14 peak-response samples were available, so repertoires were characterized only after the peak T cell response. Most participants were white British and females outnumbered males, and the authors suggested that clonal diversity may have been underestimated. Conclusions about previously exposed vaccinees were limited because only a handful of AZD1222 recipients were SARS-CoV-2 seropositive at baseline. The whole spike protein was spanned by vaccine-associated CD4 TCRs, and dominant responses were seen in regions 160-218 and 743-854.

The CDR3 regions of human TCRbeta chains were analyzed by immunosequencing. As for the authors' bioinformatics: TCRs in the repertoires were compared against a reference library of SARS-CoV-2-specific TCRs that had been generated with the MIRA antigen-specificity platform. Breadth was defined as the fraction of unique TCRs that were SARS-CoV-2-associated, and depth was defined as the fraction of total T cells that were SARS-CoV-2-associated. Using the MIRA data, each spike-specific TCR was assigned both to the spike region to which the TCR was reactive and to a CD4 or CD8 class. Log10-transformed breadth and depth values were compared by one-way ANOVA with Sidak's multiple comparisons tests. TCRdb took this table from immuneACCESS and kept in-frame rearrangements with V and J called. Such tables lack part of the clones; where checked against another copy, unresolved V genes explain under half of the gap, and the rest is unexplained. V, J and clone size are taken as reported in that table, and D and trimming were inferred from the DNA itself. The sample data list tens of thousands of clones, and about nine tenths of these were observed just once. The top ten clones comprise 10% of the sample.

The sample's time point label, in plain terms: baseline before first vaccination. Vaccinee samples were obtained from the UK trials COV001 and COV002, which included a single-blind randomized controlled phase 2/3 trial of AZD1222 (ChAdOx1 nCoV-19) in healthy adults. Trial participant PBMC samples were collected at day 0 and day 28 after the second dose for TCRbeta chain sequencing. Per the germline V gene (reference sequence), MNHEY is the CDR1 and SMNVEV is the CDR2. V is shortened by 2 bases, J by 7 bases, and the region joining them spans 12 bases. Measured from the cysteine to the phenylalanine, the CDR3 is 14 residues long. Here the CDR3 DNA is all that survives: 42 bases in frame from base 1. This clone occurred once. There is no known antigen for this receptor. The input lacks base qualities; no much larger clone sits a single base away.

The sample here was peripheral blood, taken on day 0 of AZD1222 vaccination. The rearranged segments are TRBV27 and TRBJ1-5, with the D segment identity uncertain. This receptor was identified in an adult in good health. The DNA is TGTGCCAGCAGTTTAGAGGGTACCGGGCAGCCCCAGCATTTT. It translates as CASSLEGTGQPQHF.